This entry lists 25 T cell receptor beta chains sequenced from one sample in a study of CD8+ T cells in alopecia areata. Researchers sorted CD4+ cells into CD25+CD127- cells for 5 or 6 patients. RNA, once extracted, was reverse transcribed into cDNA for use as the sequencing template. Generated by immunoSEQ multiplex PCR, the TCRdb table keeps only in-frame clones and is missing some. The sample has about 37,000 clones, more than 50% seen once. The sample was CD4+ Tregs sorted from blood. These receptors came from a human donor with alopecia areata.

Only a few counts were recorded for this clone. The CDR3, as DNA: TGTGCCAGCAGCTTTGCCCGACTGACAGGGGACTATGGCTACACCTTC. This translates into CASSFARLTGDYGYTF. The chain recombines TRBV7-9 with TRBJ1-2; 8 bases line up with TRBD1. V was clipped by 3 bases and J by 3 bases; unmatched bases: 9. The germline gives CDR1 SEHNR, CDR2 FQNEAQ (reference sequence). The CDR3 has 16 residues.

The chain joins TRBV7-9 to TRBJ2-2, with D tentatively TRBD2 (6 bases). The CDR3 has 15 amino acids. Trimming shortened V by 1 base and J by 7 bases, and 13 bases separated the two germline ends. CDR1 and CDR2 (germline): SEHNR, FQNEAQ (reference sequence). In nucleotides, the CDR3 is TGTGCCAGCAGCTTAGGATTGGGAGGCGGCGGGGAGCTGTTTTTT. Translation gives CASSLGLGGGGELFF.

The chain uses TRBV7-9 and TRBJ2-1; 8 bases fit TRBD2. The CDR3 loop spans 15 amino acids. With V trimmed by 3 bases and J by 5 bases, 6 bases remained unmatched. Germline-derived CDR1 and CDR2 are SEHNR and FQNEAQ (reference sequence). The CDR3: CASSLGRGANNEQFF. DNA for the CDR3: TGTGCCAGCAGCTTGGGGCGGGGGGCTAACAATGAGCAGTTCTTC.

The J gene is TRBJ2-5, the V gene TRBV18; no reliable D call. Germline lookup yields CDR1 KGHSH and CDR2 LQKENI. Trimming removed 6 bases at V and 1 base at J, with 9 bases between. CDR3 length: 13 residues. In DNA, the CDR3 is TGTGCCAGCTCTACGAATTCCCAAGAGACCCAGTACTTC. Amino acids: CASSTNSQETQYF.

This chain joins TRBV28 and TRBJ2-7; D may be TRBD1 (6 bases). This CDR3 region has 14 residues. The V gene's germline CDR1 is MDHEN and CDR2 SYDVKM. V lost 8 bases and J lost 2, with 16 bases in between. The CDR3 DNA sequence: TGTGCCAGCCAACTCGGGACATCTGCCTACGAGCAGTACTTC. It encodes CASQLGTSAYEQYF. Using reference TRBV28 and TRBJ2-7 for the parts outside the CDR3, the full variable domain is DVKVTQSSRYLVKRTGEKVFLECVQDMDHENMFWYRQDPGLGLRLIYFSYDVKMKEKGDIPEGYSVSREKKERFSLILESASTNQTSMYLCASQLGTSAYEQYFGPGTRLTVT.

This clone has only a few counts. This chain joins TRBV4-1 and TRBJ1-2; 8 positions match TRBD1. Unmatched junction bases numbered 6, after V lost 3 bases and J lost 3 bases. The CDR3 contains 15 residues. CDR1 is MGHRA and CDR2 is YSYEKL in the germline V gene. This CDR3 is CASSHQTGDDYGYTF. The CDR3 region has the DNA TGCGCCAGCAGCCACCAGACAGGGGATGACTATGGCTACACCTTC.

The chain uses TRBV5-1 and TRBJ2-1; TRBD2 aligns across 7 bases. The junction had 5 bases not matched to a gene; V was cut back by 3 bases and J by 5 bases. This CDR3 region has 14 residues. Germline loops: CDR1 SGHRS, CDR2 YFSETQ. The CDR3 sequence: CASSSGGSNNEQFF. CDR3 DNA sequence: TGCGCCAGCAGCTCCGGGGGGTCAAACAATGAGCAGTTCTTC.

This chain connects TRBV18 to TRBJ2-7; 9 bases line up with TRBD1. J lost 2 bases, V lost 3 bases, and 11 bases had no gene match. The CDR3 runs 17 residues. Germline CDR1 and CDR2: KGHSH and LQKENI. This CDR3 reads CASSPPNRGLIPYEQYF. The CDR3, as DNA: TGTGCCAGCTCACCCCCCAACAGGGGGCTCATCCCCTACGAGCAGTACTTC.

The chain links TRBV10-3 to TRBJ2-7; D remains unclear. CDR1 ENHRY and CDR2 SYGVKD come from the germline V gene. The CDR3 is 13 amino acids. Trimming shortened V by 3 bases and J by 9 bases, and 15 bases separated the two germline ends. CDR3 protein: CAISDDGLQRQYF. In nucleotides, the CDR3 is TGTGCCATCAGTGACGACGGGTTACAGAGGCAGTACTTC.

The chain combines TRBV13 with TRBJ2-5; D may be TRBD1 (5 bases). The V end was cut by 5 bases, the J end by 4 bases, with 14 bases between. There are 14 residues in the CDR3. The germline CDR1 and CDR2 sequences are PRHDT and FYEKMQ (reference sequence). This chain's CDR3 is CASSNSRGRETQYF. The CDR3 DNA sequence: TGTGCCAGCAGCAATTCTAGGGGTAGAGAGACCCAGTACTTC. The full variable domain, its missing parts supplied by reference TRBV13 and TRBJ2-5, is AAGVIQSPRHLIKEKRETATLKCYPIPRHDTVYWYQQGPGQDPQFLISFYEKMQSDKGSIPDRFSAQQFSDYHSELNMSSLELGDSALYFCASSNSRGRETQYFGPGTRLLVL.

In the case of this clone: A read error may account for a junction end that differs from germline. The J gene is TRBJ2-2, the V gene TRBV9; 11 nucleotides agree with TRBD2. CDR3 length equals 16 residues. Germline V gene data show CDR1 as SGDLS and CDR2 as YYNGEE. The CDR3 DNA reads as TGTGCCAGCAGCCTTAGCGGGGGGGTGAACAGCGGGGAGCTGTTTTTT. Translating gives CASSLSGGVNSGELFF.

The chain couples TRBV27 to TRBJ2-3; 9 nucleotides match TRBD1. The CDR3 contains 15 residues. Per germline, CDR1 MNHEY and CDR2 SMNVEV (reference sequence). Unmatched junction bases numbered 4, after V lost 5 bases and J lost 1 base. The CDR3: CASSPYRGRTDTQYF. The CDR3 DNA follows: TGTGCCAGCAGTCCTTACAGGGGGCGCACAGATACGCAGTATTTT.

CDR3 region: CASSEIVRTGSYEQYF. In nucleotides, the CDR3 is TGTGCCAGCAGTGAAATCGTAAGGACAGGGTCCTACGAGCAGTACTTC. The chain couples TRBV6-1 to TRBJ2-7; 8 bases agree with TRBD1. J lost 1 base, V lost 2 bases, and 7 bases had no gene match. Germline V CDR1 and CDR2: MNHNS, SASEGT. CDR3 length: 16 amino acids.

J is TRBJ1-1 and V is TRBV18; D might be TRBD1 (5 bases). Germline-derived CDR1 and CDR2 are KGHSH and LQKENI. V lost 0 bases and J 11 bases, leaving 10 bases between the germline ends. This CDR3 has 12 amino acids. The CDR3 sequence: CASSPPQGMAFF. DNA of the CDR3: TGTGCCAGCTCACCACCGCAGGGTATGGCTTTCTTT.

This clone was recorded a few times. The chain couples TRBV7-9 to TRBJ1-1; D uncertain. Trimming pared 1 base from V and 0 bases from J, leaving 0 bases between. CDR3 length: 12 residues. Germline values: CDR1 SEHNR, CDR2 FQNEAQ (reference sequence). The CDR3 is CASSLVNTEAFF. The CDR3 nucleotides read TGTGCCAGCAGCTTAGTGAACACTGAAGCTTTCTTT.

This clone was observed once. The rearrangement links TRBV7-3 to TRBJ1-6, with TRBD1 as a possible D gene (6 bases). Germline CDR1 and CDR2: SGHTA and FQGTGA. The CDR3 contains 15 residues. With 5 bases removed from V and 7 bases from J, the gap between germline ends came to 15 bases. The CDR3 spells CASSRTGTNNSPLHF. The CDR3 nucleotides read TGTGCCAGCAGCAGAACCGGGACAAACAATTCACCCCTCCACTTT.

The chain couples TRBV14 to TRBJ2-7; D is unclear. CDR1 is SGHDN and CDR2 is FVKESK in the germline V gene. Trimming removed 4 bases from V and 5 bases from J, with 18 bases in between. The CDR3 length is 15 residues. The CDR3 sequence: CASSRRARILDEQYF. In nucleotides, the CDR3 is TGTGCCAGCAGCCGAAGGGCTCGGATTCTGGACGAGCAGTACTTC.

This chain links TRBV4-3 with TRBJ1-1, with D perhaps TRBD1 (6 bases). This CDR3 has 16 amino acids. Germline V gene sequence: CDR1 LGHNA, CDR2 YSLEER. V dropped 4 bases and J dropped 6 bases, with 21 bases sitting between them. The DNA of the CDR3 is TGCGCCAGCAGCCCCACTTCAGGGGAGTTAGGCGCTGAAGCTTTCTTT. Protein: CASSPTSGELGAEAFF.

This clone was detected only once. This chain joins TRBV5-1 and TRBJ2-7; 8 nucleotides align to TRBD1. This CDR3 spans 14 amino acids. The germline CDR1 and CDR2 sequences are SGHRS and YFSETQ. The V gene end was trimmed by 4 bases and the J gene end by 5 bases; junction bases not matched to a gene: 8. For the CDR3, the DNA is TGCGCCAGCAGCCCTGGACAGGGATTCGACGAGCAGTACTTC. Its protein is CASSPGQGFDEQYF.

This chain connects TRBV25-1 to TRBJ1-1, with D uncertain. With 4 bases removed from V and 1 base from J, the gap between germline ends came to 13 bases. The CDR3 totals 15 residues. Germline CDR1 and CDR2: MGHDK and SYGVNS. DNA of the CDR3: TGTGCCAGCAGTGTACCCCCGGCCGGGAACACTGAAGCTTTCTTT. Protein product: CASSVPPAGNTEAFF.

The genes are TRBV7-4 and TRBJ1-1; 7 bases line up with TRBD1. The germline V gene encodes CDR1 SGHVT and CDR2 SQSDAQ. The trim removed 3 bases at V and 3 bases at J, leaving 7 bases unmatched. The CDR3 runs to 15 residues. Written as DNA, the CDR3 is TGTGCCAGCAGCTTTTACAGGGGCCCCGACACTGAAGCTTTCTTT. Its protein product is CASSFYRGPDTEAFF.

For the CDR3, the DNA is TGTGCCAGCAGCTTATTATATCAGCCCCAGCATTTT. Translation gives CASSLLYQPQHF. The V gene is TRBV7-2, the J gene TRBJ1-5, with D hard to call. Germline lookup yields CDR1 SGHTA and CDR2 FQGNSA. The CDR3 has 12 residues. Trimming took off 2 bases at V and 5 bases at J, with 4 bases between the two ends.

The table lists this clone with a few counts. This chain uses TRBV25-1 with TRBJ2-1, with D hard to call. The V gene's germline CDR1 is MGHDK and CDR2 SYGVNS. CDR3 length: 13 residues. The germline V and J ends were trimmed by 4 bases and 6 bases, with 10 bases remaining between them. The CDR3 loop is CASSAFRPNEQFF. In DNA, the CDR3 is TGTGCCAGCAGTGCTTTTCGGCCCAATGAGCAGTTCTTC.

This chain joins TRBV30 and TRBJ1-1, with D possibly TRBD1 on 6 matching bases. From germline, CDR1 is GTSNPN and CDR2 SVGIG (reference sequence). The CDR3 covers 13 residues. V lost 6 bases, J lost 11 bases, and 22 bases lay in between. This CDR3 reads CACLEVGGLLAFF. The CDR3 nucleotides read TGTGCCTGCCTGGAGGTGGGGGGCCTGTTGGCTTTCTTT.

The genes are TRBV27 and TRBJ2-3, with D perhaps TRBD2 (6 bases). Germline V gives CDR1 MNHEY, CDR2 SMNVEV (reference sequence). This CDR3 region has 16 residues. V dropped 4 bases and J dropped 0 bases, with 14 bases sitting between them. Here the CDR3 reads CASSYSAGLSTDTQYF. CDR3 coding DNA: TGTGCCAGCAGTTATTCGGCGGGACTGAGCACAGATACGCAGTATTTT.